The 10 T cell receptor beta chains presented below share a single source sample, sequenced in a study of blood T cell repertoires in COVID-19. Assay: immunoSEQ multiplex PCR; the TCRdb copy retains only in-frame clones and omits some. The table records approximately 230,000 clones, 80% to 90% of them present only once. The specimen was PBMCs or T cells enriched from blood (not recorded which). These receptors were collected from a woman in her fifties or sixties with acute COVID-19.

This rearrangement joins TRBV28 to TRBJ2-7; 7 bases map to TRBD1. V was pared by 3 bases and J by 0 bases, with 5 bases of the junction left unmatched. Germline CDR1 MDHEN, CDR2 SYDVKM. This CDR3 is 15 amino acids long. The CDR3 bases are TGTGCCAGCAGTTTTGAACAGGGGACCTCCTACGAGCAGTACTTC. Residues: CASSFEQGTSYEQYF.

This chain links TRBV28 with TRBJ2-7, with D possibly matching TRBD1 (6 bases). This CDR3 is built from 13 residues. Trimming shortened V by 6 bases and J by 4 bases, and 13 bases separated the two germline ends. Germline lookup yields CDR1 MDHEN and CDR2 SYDVKM. The CDR3 DNA follows: TGTGCCAGCAGGACAGGTCCTGGGTACGAGCAGTACTTC. It specifies CASRTGPGYEQYF.

V is TRBV21-1 and J is TRBJ2-7; the DNA was not used to check the table's D call, TRBD2. TRBV21-1 is a listed pseudogene. This CDR3 is built from 18 residues. The chain's CDR3 is CASSKSGLAGLTTYEQYF. CDR3 DNA: TGTGCCAGCAGCAAATCGGGACTAGCGGGACTCACAACCTACGAGCAGTACTTC.

This clone was detected only once. The CDR3, as DNA: TGTGCCAGCAGCCCTCGCGGACAGCGATTGAACACTGAAGCTTTCTTT. Residues: CASSPRGQRLNTEAFF. The rearrangement uses TRBV6-2 or TRBV6-3 and TRBJ1-1; D may be TRBD1 (6 bases). The length of the CDR3 is 16 residues. V gave up 6 bases and J gave up 0 bases, with 17 bases separating them. The germline V gene encodes CDR1 MNHEY and CDR2 SVGEGT.

The genes are TRBV4-1 and TRBJ1-6; perhaps TRBD1 as D (5 bases). CDR1 is MGHRA, CDR2 YSYEKL, per germline. The CDR3 is made up of 15 amino acids. The V and J ends lost 1 base and 3 bases respectively, with 7 bases between them. CDR3 region: CASSQGQFYNSPLHF. In DNA, the CDR3 is TGCGCCAGCAGCCAAGGACAGTTCTATAATTCACCCCTCCACTTT.

This chain uses TRBV5-4 with TRBJ2-2, with 9 positions matching TRBD1. The V and J ends lost 4 bases and 4 bases, in that order; junction bases with no gene match: 5. The CDR3 is 15 residues long. Germline V gene data show CDR1 as SGHNT and CDR2 as YYREEE (reference sequence). CDR3 bases: TGTGCCAGCAGCACCACAGGGGGCAGCACCGGGGAGCTGTTTTTT. It translates to CASSTTGGSTGELFF.

For this clone: The sample has other DNA sequences that encode this CDR3 too. The chain combines TRBV15 with TRBJ1-5, with D maybe TRBD1 (6 bases). The CDR3 totals 15 residues. The germline gives CDR1 LNHNV, CDR2 YYDKDF (reference sequence). V dropped 3 bases and J dropped 1 base, with 10 bases sitting between them. The CDR3 nucleotides read TGTGCCACCAGCAGGGGAGGGGGGAGCAATCAGCCCCAGCATTTT. Amino acid sequence: CATSRGGGSNQPQHF.

This clone was seen a single time. The J gene is TRBJ1-1, the V gene TRBV11-1; 8 bases align to TRBD1. The J segment lost 4 bases and the V segment lost 3 bases, leaving 7 bases of the junction unmatched. The CDR3 is made up of 15 amino acids. Germline V gives CDR1 SGHAT, CDR2 FQDESV (reference sequence). The CDR3 bases are TGTGCCAGCAGCTTCCGACAGGGGCACGGCACTGAAGCTTTCTTT. Amino acid sequence: CASSFRQGHGTEAFF.

This clone has just one count. The J gene is TRBJ1-3, the V gene TRBV28; D is unclear. CDR1 and CDR2 (germline): MDHEN, SYDVKM. This CDR3 contains 13 residues. V lost 3 bases and J 4 bases, leaving 7 bases between the germline ends. The CDR3 here is CASSFGLGNTIYF. Written as DNA, the CDR3 is TGTGCCAGCAGTTTTGGGCTGGGAAACACCATATATTTT.

V usage is TRBV10-3 and J usage is TRBJ1-5; D might be TRBD1 (6 bases). Trimming took off 7 bases at V and 1 base at J, with 11 bases between the two ends. CDR3 size: 14 residues. Germline-derived CDR1 and CDR2 are ENHRY and SYGVKD. CDR3 sequence: CAITDRPSNQPQHF. For the CDR3, the DNA is TGTGCCATCACTGACAGGCCAAGCAATCAGCCCCAGCATTTT.